The source of this TCR beta chain is a study of metastatic and nonmetastatic thyroid tumors. Overall study: Comparison of repertoires was carried out across blood and tumor or nodule tissue from malignant and benign thyroid patients.

Authors' analysis steps: CDR3 was compared across clinicopathological groups, and the resulting differences were used to build a distant-metastasis classifier for papillary thyroid cancer. Using MiXCR, TCRdb reanalyzed the PCR reads. These V and J calls rely on TCRdb rather than the paper's analysis. The profile covers about 38,000 clones, with roughly 25% appearing a single time and nearly 10% taken by the ten largest. The length of the CDR3 is 16 residues. Trimming removed 1 base at V and 6 bases at J, with 17 bases between. The germline V gene encodes CDR1 SGHDT and CDR2 YYEEEE. In its sample, this clone was seen a few times. Its antigen is not identified. The study's findings and limits: It was reportedly found that TCR beta diversity was significantly higher in malignant thyroid tumors than in benign nodules, a difference seen in both blood and tumor samples.

Each patient went into thyroid surgery without having received any treatment. The sequenced sample consisted of blood. The source of this sequence is a female donor with papillary thyroid cancer or a benign thyroid nodule (not recorded which). Some clones in this sample may be carry-over from other donors' samples. This chain connects TRBV5-6 to TRBJ1-5; D gene ambiguous. The CDR3 reads CASSLRAMIRSQPQHF. In nucleotides, the CDR3 is TGTGCCAGCAGCTTGAGAGCGATGATTCGCAGTCAGCCCCAGCATTTT.